The 13 T cell receptor beta chains listed next were all sequenced from one sample in a study of shared clonotypes between healthy human individuals. Repertoires were generated with immunoSEQ multiplex PCR, while TCRdb's copy carries only in-frame clones and drops some. The data show over a million clones, with around 76% seen just once and roughly 1.4% held by the top ten. The source material was memory CD4+ T cells sorted from blood. Stated subset: CD45RA-negative fraction. The source of these receptors is a man in his late teens or twenties in good health.

The V gene is TRBV6-1, the J gene TRBJ1-1; TRBD1 might be the D (5 bases). The CDR3 is 15 residues long. Germline assignment: CDR1 MNHNS and CDR2 SASEGT. Trimming took 5 bases from V and 5 from J, leaving 18 bases between them. The CDR3 DNA is TGTGCCAGCAGTCCCCGTAATGGGGGGAGGACTGAAGCTTTCTTT. This sequence encodes CASSPRNGGRTEAFF.

Points on this clone: This may be a read error, as it is one base from a much larger clone. V is TRBV6-5 and J is TRBJ2-3; 7 nucleotides line up with TRBD2. V gave up 6 bases and J gave up 2 bases; unmatched junction bases: 2. There are 13 residues in the CDR3. CDR1 and CDR2 from the germline V gene are MNHEY and SVGAGI. The CDR3 reads CASSRDYTDTQYF. Here the CDR3 DNA reads TGTGCCAGCAGCCGGGACTACACAGATACGCAGTATTTT.

The V gene is TRBV5-1, the J gene TRBJ2-1; 10 bases are shared with TRBD1. The CDR3 loop spans 15 amino acids. Trimming at V came to 3 bases and at J to 2 bases, leaving 2 bases not matched to a gene. Germline V gives CDR1 SGHRS, CDR2 YFSETQ. The CDR3 sequence is CASSWTGGPYNEQFF. Here the CDR3 DNA reads TGCGCCAGCAGCTGGACAGGGGGTCCCTACAATGAGCAGTTCTTC.

The chain uses TRBV21-1 and TRBJ1-4. TRBV21-1 has pseudogene status. The CDR3 consists of 15 residues. The CDR3 loop is CASSKDTDRNEKLFF. The DNA of the CDR3 is TGTGCCAGCAGCAAAGATACGGACCGAAATGAAAAACTGTTTTTT.

The V gene is TRBV2, the J gene TRBJ2-7; no definite D call. The CDR3 contains 14 residues. Looked up from germline, CDR1 is SNHLY and CDR2 is FYNNEI. Trimming pared 5 bases from V and 0 bases from J, leaving 11 bases between. DNA of the CDR3: TGTGCCAGCAGTAAGACGCGTAGCTCCTACGAGCAGTACTTC. It yields the protein CASSKTRSSYEQYF.

V usage is TRBV10-3 and J usage is TRBJ1-6; 7 nucleotides match TRBD1. The ends lost 3 bases at V and 7 bases at J; junction bases unmatched: 6. CDR3 length: 15 amino acids. CDR1 and CDR2 (germline): ENHRY, SYGVKD. CDR3 region: CAISETGTANSPLHF. In DNA, the CDR3 is TGTGCCATCAGTGAAACCGGGACAGCGAATTCACCCCTCCACTTT.

This chain joins TRBV5-1 and TRBJ2-7; the D gene is possibly TRBD1 (6 bases). CDR3 length: 17 amino acids. V lost 0 bases and J 3 bases, leaving 19 bases between the germline ends. The germline gives CDR1 SGHRS, CDR2 YFSETQ. CDR3 sequence (DNA): TGCGCCAGCAGCTTGGCCGATAAGACAGGTTCCCACTACGAGCAGTACTTC. Amino acids: CASSLADKTGSHYEQYF.

This sequence joins TRBV6-5 and TRBJ2-1; no definite D call. The V gene's germline CDR1 is MNHEY and CDR2 SVGAGI. The CDR3 totals 16 residues. V was clipped by 2 bases and J by 0 bases, with 11 bases between them. This CDR3 reads CASSYRTSSSYNEQFF. The CDR3, as DNA: TGTGCCAGCAGTTACAGGACCTCTAGCTCCTACAATGAGCAGTTCTTC.

This clone was found a few times. The chain joins TRBV5-1 to TRBJ2-2, with D perhaps TRBD1 (6 bases). The CDR3 is 16 residues long. V was cut by 2 bases and J by 0 bases, with 11 bases left in between. Germline V lookup: CDR1 SGHRS, CDR2 YFSETQ. As DNA, the CDR3 is TGCGCCAGCAGCTTCCTTGGGGGCGCGAACACCGGGGAGCTGTTTTTT. It codes for CASSFLGGANTGELFF.

This clone was seen only a few times. The V and J genes are TRBV5-6 and TRBJ2-7, with TRBD1 matching 8 bases. V lost 0 bases to trimming and J lost 5 bases; unmatched junction nucleotides: 4. Germline V gene data show CDR1 as SGHDT and CDR2 as YYEEEE. This CDR3 spans 14 amino acids. CDR3 nucleotides: TGTGCCAGCAGCTTGGGGACAGGGTGGAACGAGCAGTACTTC. Its protein product is CASSLGTGWNEQYF.

This sequence joins TRBV7-3 and TRBJ2-3; D call uncertain. The CDR3 has 12 residues. Germline V gene data show CDR1 as SGHTA and CDR2 as FQGTGA. Trimming pared 5 bases from V and 2 bases from J, leaving 5 bases between. The CDR3 region is CASSPPTDTQYF. CDR3 coding DNA: TGTGCCAGCAGCCCACCCACAGATACGCAGTATTTT.

The chain carries TRBV18 and TRBJ2-5, with 8 bases identical to TRBD1. The CDR3 consists of 15 residues. In germline, CDR1 is KGHSH, CDR2 LQKENI. V lost 2 bases to trimming and J lost 4 bases; unmatched junction nucleotides: 6. The CDR3 loop is CASSPNSGQGETQYF. CDR3 DNA: TGTGCCAGCTCACCAAACAGCGGACAGGGAGAGACCCAGTACTTC.

The chain has TRBV28 and TRBJ2-5, with D unresolved. There are 15 residues in the CDR3. V was pared by 6 bases and J by 1 base, with 15 bases between. Germline assignment: CDR1 MDHEN and CDR2 SYDVKM. CDR3 bases: TGTGCCAGCAGCCTGTCCGGCCCCACCCAAGAGACCCAGTACTTC. It specifies CASSLSGPTQETQYF.